Shown below are 9 T cell receptor beta chains from a single sample sequenced in a study of Ad26.COV2.S vaccination and SARS-CoV-2 variants. Sequenced by immunoSEQ multiplex PCR; TCRdb stores in-frame clones only, minus some. The sample yields some 190,000 clones, approximately 88% seen once. The specimen was peripheral blood, collected after recovery from COVID-19. The receptors here all came from a human donor who had recovered from COVID-19.

The V and J genes are TRBV19 and TRBJ2-7; 7 bases line up with TRBD1. The CDR3 sequence is 15 residues long. V shed 6 bases and J 0 bases; nucleotides not matched to a gene: 8. Per germline, CDR1 LNHDA and CDR2 SQIVND (reference sequence). CDR3 sequence reads: CASRQTGTDSYEQYF. In DNA form, the CDR3 reads TGTGCCAGTAGGCAAACCGGGACAGACTCCTACGAGCAGTACTTC.

The chain recombines TRBV5-1 with TRBJ2-1; D is perhaps TRBD2 (6 bases). CDR3 length: 13 amino acids. Germline CDR1 and CDR2: SGHRS and YFSETQ. V was trimmed by 3 bases and J by 7 bases, leaving 11 bases between them. CDR3 loop: CASSWARGNEQFF. Here the CDR3 DNA reads TGCGCCAGCAGCTGGGCCCGGGGGAATGAGCAGTTCTTC.

The chain joins TRBV10-1 to TRBJ1-1; maybe TRBD1 (6 bases). From germline, CDR1 is WNHNN and CDR2 SYGVQD (reference sequence). V lost 5 bases and J 7 bases, leaving 11 bases between the germline ends. The CDR3 length is 12 residues. The CDR3: CASSWDTGEAFF. The CDR3 DNA sequence: TGCGCCAGCAGTTGGGACACTGGTGAAGCTTTCTTT.

The chain joins TRBV28 to TRBJ1-1; D unclear. CDR1 and CDR2 (germline): MDHEN, SYDVKM. Between the trimmed V and J ends, which lost 2 bases and 1 base, there was a span of 2 bases. The CDR3 totals 12 residues. The CDR3 sequence: CASSLRNTEAFF. CDR3 nucleotides: TGTGCCAGCAGTTTAAGGAACACTGAAGCTTTCTTT. Full variable domain (missing parts from reference TRBV28 and TRBJ1-1): DVKVTQSSRYLVKRTGEKVFLECVQDMDHENMFWYRQDPGLGLRLIYFSYDVKMKEKGDIPEGYSVSREKKERFSLILESASTNQTSMYLCASSLRNTEAFFGQGTRLTVV.

The chain carries TRBV5-4 and TRBJ2-3, with 8 bases fitting TRBD1. The CDR3 is 17 residues long. Germline trimming cut 4 bases from V and 2 bases from J; bases unmatched to any gene: 12. Germline values: CDR1 SGHNT, CDR2 YYREEE (reference sequence). The CDR3 nucleotides are TGTGCCAGCAGCCTGAAAAAGACAGGGGCTAACACAGATACGCAGTATTTT. This sequence encodes CASSLKKTGANTDTQYF.

This clone was recorded a few times. The DNA of the CDR3 is TGTGCCAGCAGTGACGGACGGAGCTCCTACAATGAGCAGTTCTTC. Amino acids: CASSDGRSSYNEQFF. This rearrangement joins TRBV6-4 to TRBJ2-1; D remains unclear. CDR1 MRHNA and CDR2 SNTAGT come from the germline V gene. CDR3 length: 15 amino acids. The V end lost 2 bases, the J end lost 0 bases, and 8 bases lay between the germline ends.

The chain uses TRBV12-3 or TRBV12-4 and TRBJ2-7, with 9 nucleotides matching TRBD2. With V trimmed by 8 bases and J by 5 bases, 7 bases remained unmatched. The CDR3 is made up of 13 amino acids. The CDR3 DNA is TGTGCCAGCGGGGTAGCGGGAGATGACGAGCAGTACTTC. It specifies CASGVAGDDEQYF.

The CDR3 region has the DNA TGTGCCAGCAGCCAAGTCCCGTGGGAGGGGGGGGAGCAGTACTTC. Encoded protein: CASSQVPWEGGEQYF. The genes are TRBV3-1 (or the pseudogene TRBV3-2) and TRBJ2-7; tentative D call: TRBD2 (7 bases). The CDR3 is made up of 15 amino acids. Trimming removed 1 base from V and 7 bases from J, with 17 bases in between. The germline V gene has CDR1 LGHDT and CDR2 YNNKEL (reference sequence).

This clone was recorded once. This chain connects TRBV7-9 to TRBJ2-1; no definite D call. Germline values: CDR1 SEHNR, CDR2 FQNEAQ (reference sequence). V lost 10 bases and J lost 5, with 12 bases in between. The CDR3 is 12 amino acids. Written as DNA, the CDR3 is TGTGCCACCTATGATACCAACAATGAGCAGTTCTTC. This codes for CATYDTNNEQFF.